The subject of this entry is one TCR beta chain. Antigen specificity is unknown. This specimen comes from a study of graft-versus-host responses after intestinal transplantation. Overall study: Recipients had transplants, and these were multivisceral, liver-intestinal, or isolated intestinal. The study, taken as a whole, reports: Maximum circulating GvH clone levels tracked with early post-transplant HvG decreases.

Clones were read by immunoSEQ multiplex PCR, and TCRdb kept only the in-frame ones, dropping some. The sample shows more than 100,000 clones, approximately 95% of them seen only once. There are 13 residues in the CDR3. V lost 8 bases to trimming and J lost 3 bases; unmatched junction nucleotides: 4. Germline assignment: CDR1 MNHEY and CDR2 SMNVEV (reference sequence). Sequenced here: unstimulated CD4+ T cells sorted from spleen or lymph node cells, sampled before intestinal transplant. This TCR derives from a human donor who received an intestinal transplant. This chain connects TRBV27 to TRBJ1-1, with 9 nucleotides matching TRBD1. The CDR3 DNA reads as TGTGCCAGCGTAAGACAGGGGGACACTGAAGCTTTCTTT. It is translated as CASVRQGDTEAFF.